This T cell receptor (beta chain) originates from a study of cytomegalovirus exposure and HLA in healthy donors. Study-level results: Highly shared variants forming one cluster were likely a sequencing artifact. Previously analyzed data showed that most TCR beta V segments were productive at a frequency of about 90% or about 30%.

V shed 0 bases, J shed 6 bases, and the junction held 1 base outside the gene matches. This CDR3 region has 14 residues. Germline V gives CDR1 SGHRS, CDR2 YFSETQ. Vbeta (60) and Jbeta (13) primers were used in the PCR. Assay used: immunoSEQ multiplex PCR; TCRdb lists only in-frame clones, some missing. Here the sample table reports tens of thousands of clones. About this clone: The antigen is undetermined.

The sequencing input was PBMCs. The chain employs TRBV5-1 and TRBJ2-7; 12 bases align to TRBD2. The source of this sequence is a woman aged 60 to 75 in good health and CMV-seropositive. Here the CDR3 DNA reads TGCGCCAGCAGCTTGGAACTAGCGGGGGGCGAGCAGTACTTC. Protein sequence: CASSLELAGGEQYF.